The present entry profiles one TCR beta chain with its context. The data were taken from a study of blood T cells in healthy people across ages. The CDR3 runs to 14 residues. Germline V lookup: CDR1 MNHNS, CDR2 SASEGT. Next came a second PCR, run for 7 to 11 cycles, which used a sample-barcoded 5' primer along with a J-beta primer mix. TCRdb passed the 5' RACE reads through MiXCR, listing each CDR3 protein once. The top ten clones hold approximately 21% of a sample with roughly 800,000 distinct CDR3 sequences, 58% of them seen once. The chain links TRBV6-1 to TRBJ2-1, with 9 bases aligning to TRBD2. TRBJ2-7 matches the DNA end more closely, so the J call is doubtful. Sequenced sample: blood. The clonotype comes from a young man in good health. Here the CDR3 reads CASSEGGGAHEQYF. The CDR3 nucleotides are TGTGCCAGCAGTGAAGGCGGGGGGGCCCACGAGCAGTACTTC.